The clone carrying this TCR beta chain was recorded once. Germline V lookup: CDR1 MNHEY, CDR2 SVGEGT. Unmatched junction bases numbered 8, after V lost 2 bases and J lost 8 bases. This CDR3 spans 17 amino acids. The record originates from a study of early T cells in non-severe SARS-CoV-2 infection. TCRdb analysed the 5' RACE reads with MiXCR anew, one entry per CDR3 protein. This sample has around 77,000 distinct CDR3 sequences; 12% occur once, and the top ten carry 15% to 17%. Sample: whole blood, taken at baseline. This clonotype was obtained from an adult who was a healthcare worker with PCR-confirmed SARS-CoV-2 infection or an uninfected control (not recorded which). The donor label of this sample is uncertain. V gene TRBV6-2 or TRBV6-3 combines with J gene TRBJ2-1; 14 positions match TRBD2. The CDR3 reads CASSYIGTSGSRHEQFF. The DNA of the CDR3 is TGTGCCAGCAGTTACATAGGGACTAGCGGGAGTAGGCATGAGCAGTTCTTC.